The entry below gives a single T cell receptor beta chain sequence along with its context. Its antigen remains unidentified. The data were obtained in a study of T-cell memory formation after mild COVID-19. Looking at the study overall: The TCR clusters were mostly specific to one donor. Study outcomes and limitations: Some clones that responded were present in memory (sampled pre-infection), which suggests cross-reactive memory joined. Unconfirmed was the SARS-CoV-2 specificity of second-wave clones that peaked on day 37.

One entry per CDR3 protein, called by TCRdb with MiXCR from the 5' RACE reads. The sample records about 140,000 distinct CDR3 sequences, about 14% being singletons. CDR1 and CDR2 from the germline V gene are LGHNA and YSLEER. The CDR3 is 14 residues long. V lost 1 base, J lost 10 bases, and 16 bases lay in between. The chain has TRBV4-3 and TRBJ1-1; no clear D gene. Input material: PBMCs or a T cell subset sorted from them (not recorded which). This TCR was recovered from an adult woman who had mild COVID-19 (a few samples of this study predate the infection). Cell type and time point are not known. The chain's CDR3 is CASSQASDTRGAFF. In nucleotides, the CDR3 is TGCGCCAGCAGCCAAGCATCGGATACCAGAGGAGCTTTCTTT.